Listed below are T cell receptor beta chains from one sample, sequenced in a study of blood T cells in healthy people across ages. TCRdb independently ran MiXCR on the 5' RACE reads; one entry per CDR3 protein. The repertoire holds around 820,000 distinct CDR3 sequences, with approximately 25% as singletons. The same data also went into a second study, on T cells of mothers and their children.

Source material: blood. The receptors were sampled from a boy under 18 in good health. The CDR3 runs from the conserved cysteine through the conserved F or W. A D gene is named only where the DNA matches it firmly. Clone size is not always given. Where it is, it says once, few, many or a class for expanded clones.

D gene,clone size,J gene,V gene,CDR3 protein,CDR3 DNA
NA,NA,TRBJ1-2,TRBV4-1,CASSQDSGSGYGYTF,TGCGCCAGCAGCCAAGATTCAGGTTCCGGCTATGGCTACACCTTC
NA,NA,TRBJ1-2,TRBV29-1,CSVEHAENYGYTF,TGCAGCGTTGAGCACGCAGAAAACTATGGCTACACCTTC
TRBD1,NA,TRBJ1-2,TRBV5-1,CASSPRRSPWDREYGYTF,TGCGCCAGCAGCCCGAGACGATCTCCATGGGACAGGGAATATGGCTACACCTTC
NA,NA,TRBJ2-7,TRBV4-3,CASSQDSAGPYEQYF,TGCGCCAGCAGCCAAGATTCGGCAGGTCCCTACGAGCAGTACTTC
NA,NA,TRBJ2-7,TRBV5-1,CASSLEYYYEQYF,TGCGCCAGCAGCTTGGAATACTACTACGAGCAGTACTTC
TRBD1,few,TRBJ2-3,TRBV30,CAWTTGDRGTTDTQYF,TGTGCCTGGACCACCGGGGACAGGGGGACCACAGATACGCAGTATTTT
NA,few,TRBJ1-1,TRBV27,CASSTSGYTETFF,TGTGCCAGCAGTACCAGCGGATACACTGAAACTTTCTTT
TRBD2,few,TRBJ2-7,TRBV6-5,CASSYSASGGLYEQYF,TGTGCCAGCAGTTACTCCGCTAGCGGGGGGTTGTACGAGCAGTACTTC
NA,many,TRBJ2-7,TRBV24-1,CATSDSYEQYF,TGTGCCACCTCGGACAGTTACGAGCAGTACTTC
NA,few,TRBJ2-5,TRBV28,CASSLPWGRETQYF,TGTGCCAGCAGTTTACCCTGGGGGAGAGAGACCCAGTACTTC
NA,NA,TRBJ2-1,TRBV12-3/TRBV12-4,CASRAAGGTRNEQFF,TGTGCCAGTAGGGCGGCAGGTGGTACGAGGAATGAGCAGTTCTTC
NA,few,TRBJ2-1,TRBV9,CASSSSFGIHNEQFF,TGTGCCAGCAGCTCCTCCTTCGGGATCCACAATGAGCAGTTCTTC
TRBD2,NA,TRBJ2-3,TRBV7-2,CASSSGLAGVADTQYF,TGTGCCAGCAGCTCGGGACTAGCGGGGGTGGCAGATACGCAGTATTTT
NA,NA,TRBJ1-4,TRBV28,CASSLRLGKLFF,TGTGCCAGCAGTTTACGCCTCGGAAAACTGTTTTTT
NA,few,TRBJ2-5,TRBV24-1,CATSDPRQYHETQYF,TGTGCCACCAGTGACCCTCGACAGTACCATGAGACCCAGTACTTC